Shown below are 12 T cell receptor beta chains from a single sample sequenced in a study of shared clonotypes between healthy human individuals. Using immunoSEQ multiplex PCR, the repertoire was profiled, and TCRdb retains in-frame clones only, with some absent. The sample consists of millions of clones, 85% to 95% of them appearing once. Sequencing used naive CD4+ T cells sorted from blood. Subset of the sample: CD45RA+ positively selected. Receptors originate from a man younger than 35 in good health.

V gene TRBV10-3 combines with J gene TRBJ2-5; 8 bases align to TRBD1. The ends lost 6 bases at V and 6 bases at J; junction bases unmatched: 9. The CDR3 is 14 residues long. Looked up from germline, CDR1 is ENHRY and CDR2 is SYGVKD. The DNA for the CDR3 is TGTGCCATCAGAGACCCACAGGGGGTAAAGACCCAGTACTTC. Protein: CAIRDPQGVKTQYF.

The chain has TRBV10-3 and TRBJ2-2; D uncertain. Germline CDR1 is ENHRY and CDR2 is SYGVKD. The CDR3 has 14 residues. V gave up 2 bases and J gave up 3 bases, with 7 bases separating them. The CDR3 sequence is CAISELGYTGELFF. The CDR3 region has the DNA TGTGCCATCAGTGAGCTGGGGTACACCGGGGAGCTGTTTTTT.

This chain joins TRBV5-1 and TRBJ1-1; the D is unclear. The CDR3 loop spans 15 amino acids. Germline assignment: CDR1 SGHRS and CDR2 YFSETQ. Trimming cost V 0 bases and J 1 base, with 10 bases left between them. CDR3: CASSLAINQNTEAFF. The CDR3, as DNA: TGCGCCAGCAGCTTGGCCATTAACCAGAACACTGAAGCTTTCTTT.

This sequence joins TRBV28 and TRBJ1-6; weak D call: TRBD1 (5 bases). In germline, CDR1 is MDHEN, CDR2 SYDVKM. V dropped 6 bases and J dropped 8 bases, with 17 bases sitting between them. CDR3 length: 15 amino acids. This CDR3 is CASSAGPARDSPLHF. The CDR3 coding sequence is TGTGCCAGCAGCGCGGGACCGGCGAGGGATTCACCCCTCCACTTT. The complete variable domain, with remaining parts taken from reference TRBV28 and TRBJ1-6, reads DVKVTQSSRYLVKRTGEKVFLECVQDMDHENMFWYRQDPGLGLRLIYFSYDVKMKEKGDIPEGYSVSREKKERFSLILESASTNQTSMYLCASSAGPARDSPLHFGNGTRLTVT.

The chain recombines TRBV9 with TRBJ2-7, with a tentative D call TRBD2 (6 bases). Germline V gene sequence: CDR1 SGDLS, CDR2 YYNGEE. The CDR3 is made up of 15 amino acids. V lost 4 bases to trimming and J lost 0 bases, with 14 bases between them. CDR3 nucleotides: TGTGCCAGCAGCTCCGCCGGGGACTCCTCCTACGAGCAGTACTTC. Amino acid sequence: CASSSAGDSSYEQYF.

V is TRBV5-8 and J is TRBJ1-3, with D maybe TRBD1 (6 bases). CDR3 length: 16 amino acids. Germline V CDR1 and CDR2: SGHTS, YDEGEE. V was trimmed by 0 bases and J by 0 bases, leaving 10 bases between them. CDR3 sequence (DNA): TGTGCCAGCAGCTTGGAGGGACAAATCTCTGGAAACACCATATATTTT. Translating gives CASSLEGQISGNTIYF.

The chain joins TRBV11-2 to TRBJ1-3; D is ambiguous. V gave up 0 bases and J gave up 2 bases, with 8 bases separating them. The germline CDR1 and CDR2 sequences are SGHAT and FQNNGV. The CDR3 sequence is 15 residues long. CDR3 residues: CASSLDPRPGNTIYF. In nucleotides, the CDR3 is TGTGCCAGCAGCTTAGACCCCCGACCTGGAAACACCATATATTTT.

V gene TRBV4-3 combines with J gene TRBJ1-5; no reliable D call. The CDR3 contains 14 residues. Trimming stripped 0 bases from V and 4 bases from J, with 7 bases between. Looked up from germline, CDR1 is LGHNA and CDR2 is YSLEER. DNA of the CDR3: TGCGCCAGCAGCCAAGATCTCGGGAATCAGCCCCAGCATTTT. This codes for CASSQDLGNQPQHF.

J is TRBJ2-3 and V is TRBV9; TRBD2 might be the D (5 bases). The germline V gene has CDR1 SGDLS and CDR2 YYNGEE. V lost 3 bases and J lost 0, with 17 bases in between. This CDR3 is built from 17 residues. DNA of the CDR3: TGTGCCAGCAGCGCTCCTCCTGGCGGGCTAAGCACAGATACGCAGTATTTT. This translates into CASSAPPGGLSTDTQYF.

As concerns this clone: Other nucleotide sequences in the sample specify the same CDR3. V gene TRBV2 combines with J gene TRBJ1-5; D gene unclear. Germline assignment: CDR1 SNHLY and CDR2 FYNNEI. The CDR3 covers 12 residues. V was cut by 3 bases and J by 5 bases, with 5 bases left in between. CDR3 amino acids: CASSDLYQPQHF. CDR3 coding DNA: TGTGCCAGCAGTGATTTATATCAGCCCCAGCATTTT. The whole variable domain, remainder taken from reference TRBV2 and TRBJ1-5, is EPEVTQTPSHQVTQMGQEVILRCVPISNHLYFYWYRQILGQKVEFLVSFYNNEISEKSEIFDDQFSVERPDGSNFTLKIRSTKLEDSAMYFCASSDLYQPQHFGDGTRLSIL.

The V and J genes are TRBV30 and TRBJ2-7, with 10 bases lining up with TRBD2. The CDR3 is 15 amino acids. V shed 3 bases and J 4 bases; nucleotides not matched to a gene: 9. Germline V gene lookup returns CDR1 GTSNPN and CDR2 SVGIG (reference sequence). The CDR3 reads CAWRKLAGPFYEQYF. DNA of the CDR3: TGTGCCTGGAGAAAACTAGCGGGGCCCTTTTACGAGCAGTACTTC.

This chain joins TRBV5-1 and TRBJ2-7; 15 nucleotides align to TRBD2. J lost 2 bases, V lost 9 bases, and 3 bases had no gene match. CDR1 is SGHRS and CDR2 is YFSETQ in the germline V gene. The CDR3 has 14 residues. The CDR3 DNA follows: TGCGCCACCGGACTAGCGGGAGGGCCCTACGAGCAGTACTTC. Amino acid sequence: CATGLAGGPYEQYF.